One and the same sample provided the 30 T cell receptor beta chains below, sequenced in a study of blood T cells in healthy people across ages. Together with a sample-barcoded 5' primer, a J-beta primer mix was included in a second PCR lasting roughly 6 to 12 cycles. TCRdb reprocessed the 5' RACE reads with MiXCR, giving one entry per CDR3 protein. This sample has over 600,000 distinct CDR3 sequences; roughly 46% occur once, and the top ten carry over 15%. Sequences were obtained from blood. These receptors originate from a man at least 80 years old in good health.

The chain carries TRBV20-1 and TRBJ2-7; TRBD2 matches 13 bases. Germline CDR1 and CDR2: DFQATT and SNEGSKA (reference sequence). After removal of 3 bases from V and 0 bases from J, the junction contained 8 bases not matched to a gene. The CDR3 has 17 amino acids. The CDR3 DNA reads as TGCAGTGCTAGTGAACTAGCGGGAGGGCCGAGCTCCTACGAGCAGTACTTC. Its protein is CSASELAGGPSSYEQYF.

The V call is TRBV5-1, the J call TRBJ2-2; perhaps TRBD1 as D (6 bases). V dropped 6 bases and J dropped 1 base, with 7 bases sitting between them. Germline CDR1 is SGHRS and CDR2 is YFSETQ. CDR3 length: 13 residues. The CDR3 here is CASKTGNTGELFF. CDR3 DNA sequence: TGCGCCAGCAAGACAGGGAACACCGGGGAGCTGTTTTTT. Supplemented by reference TRBV5-1 and TRBJ2-2, the full variable domain reads KAGVTQTPRYLIKTRGQQVTLSCSPISGHRSVSWYQQTPGQGLQFLFEYFSETQRNKGNFPGRFSGRQFSNSRSEMNVSTLELGDSALYLCASKTGNTGELFFGEGSRLTVL.

In this sample, this clonotype turned up a few times. V and J are TRBV6-2 or TRBV6-3 and TRBJ2-1; maybe TRBD2 (6 bases). This CDR3 region has 13 residues. Germline V lookup: CDR1 MNHEY, CDR2 SVGEGT. Trimming removed 5 bases from V and 5 bases from J, with 10 bases in between. This chain's CDR3 is CASSRLGHNEQFF. The CDR3 region has the DNA TGTGCCAGCAGTCGACTAGGGCACAATGAGCAGTTCTTC.

The chain recombines TRBV29-1 with TRBJ1-2, with D hard to call. From germline, CDR1 is SQVTM and CDR2 ANQGSEA. CDR3 length: 16 amino acids. Trimming cost V 5 bases and J 6 bases, with 25 bases left between them. This CDR3 is CSVPWAHQVGANGYTF. The CDR3 bases are TGCAGCGTTCCCTGGGCGCACCAAGTAGGCGCGAATGGCTACACCTTC.

This rearrangement joins TRBV20-1 to TRBJ2-7; weak D call: TRBD2 (6 bases). This CDR3 spans 13 amino acids. The germline CDR1 and CDR2 sequences are DFQATT and SNEGSKA (reference sequence). Trimming stripped 4 bases from V and 3 bases from J, with 13 bases between. CDR3 nucleotides: TGCAGTGCTACTTGCGGGAATGACTACGAGCAGTACTTC. As protein: CSATCGNDYEQYF.

Many counts were recorded for this clonotype. V usage is TRBV12-3 or TRBV12-4 and J usage is TRBJ2-1, with D unresolved. There are 15 residues in the CDR3. Trimming removed 3 bases from V and 0 bases from J, with 9 bases in between. Here the CDR3 reads CASSFVRSSYNEQFF. For the CDR3, the DNA is TGTGCCAGCAGTTTTGTCCGTAGCTCCTACAATGAGCAGTTCTTC.

This clonotype occurred a few times. A much larger clone sits a single nucleotide away, making a read error possible. The V call is TRBV18, the J call TRBJ2-4; 9 bases are a match to TRBD1. V trimming: 0 bases; J trimming: 8 bases; junction bases outside the gene matches: 5. CDR3 length: 15 residues. Per germline, CDR1 KGHSH and CDR2 LQKENI. Here the CDR3 reads CASSPPGQGKDIQYF. The CDR3 bases are TGTGCCAGCTCACCACCGGGACAGGGAAAAGACATTCAGTACTTC. Combining the CDR3 with reference TRBV18 and TRBJ2-4 gives the whole variable domain NAGVMQNPRHLVRRRGQEARLRCSPMKGHSHVYWYRQLPEEGLKFMVYLQKENIIDESGMPKERFSAEFPKEGPSILRIQQVVRGDSAAYFCASSPPGQGKDIQYFGAGTRLSVL.

The CDR3 region is CASSSWTGGDEQYF. CDR3 in DNA: TGTGCCAGCAGCTCTTGGACAGGGGGCGACGAGCAGTACTTC. The chain is built from TRBV11-2 and TRBJ2-5; TRBD1 matches at 11 bases. The closer fit of TRBJ2-7 to the DNA end suggests the J call may be wrong. The V gene's germline CDR1 is SGHAT and CDR2 FQNNGV. This CDR3 contains 14 residues.

This chain joins TRBV3-1 and TRBJ1-6, with 8 bases lining up with TRBD1. The J segment lost 9 bases and the V segment lost 3 bases, leaving 4 bases of the junction unmatched. The CDR3 covers 14 residues. Germline CDR1 and CDR2: LGHDT and YNNKEL (reference sequence). The DNA of the CDR3 is TGTGCCAGCAGCCACGGGACAGGCGGTTCACCCCTCCACTTT. Its translation: CASSHGTGGSPLHF.

This clonotype was observed a handful of times. This sequence joins TRBV7-2 and TRBJ2-3; D gene unclear. V lost 8 bases, J lost 1 base, and 10 bases lay in between. Germline CDR1 reads SGHTA; CDR2 reads FQGNSA. This CDR3 is 13 amino acids long. CDR3 in amino acids: CASRGDRTDTQYF. The DNA of the CDR3 is TGTGCCAGCCGCGGAGACCGCACAGATACGCAGTATTTT.

This clonotype turned up a few times. The chain has TRBV28 and TRBJ1-2; D gene unclear. Germline V gene sequence: CDR1 MDHEN, CDR2 SYDVKM. Trimming took off 6 bases at V and 0 bases at J, with 8 bases between the two ends. The CDR3 sequence is 13 residues long. CDR3 sequence (DNA): TGTGCCAGCAGCTCGGGAGCTAACTATGGCTACACCTTC. This sequence encodes CASSSGANYGYTF.

There are many counts of this clonotype. The rearrangement uses TRBV14 and TRBJ2-3; possibly TRBD2 for D (6 bases). With 0 bases removed from V and 5 bases from J, the gap between germline ends came to 24 bases. Per the germline V gene, CDR1 is SGHDN and CDR2 is FVKESK. This CDR3 is built from 19 residues. In DNA, the CDR3 is TGTGCCAGCAGCCAAGATAGTCAGATCGGGACGCTCGGGGGAGATACGCAGTATTTT. Translated, it gives CASSQDSQIGTLGGDTQYF. Together with reference TRBV14 and TRBJ2-3, the CDR3 gives the full variable domain: EAGVTQFPSHSVIEKGQTVTLRCDPISGHDNLYWYRRVMGKEIKFLLHFVKESKQDESGMPNNRFLAERTGGTYSTLKVQPAELEDSGVYFCASSQDSQIGTLGGDTQYFGPGTRLTVL.

This clonotype was recorded a few times. The rearrangement links TRBV27 to TRBJ2-1, with TRBD2 matching 8 bases. Losses at the gene ends were 6 bases for V and 6 bases for J; bases not matched to a gene: 4. Germline V gene lookup returns CDR1 MNHEY and CDR2 SMNVEV (reference sequence). CDR3 size: 13 residues. The CDR3 region is CASRLAGSNEQFF. Here the CDR3 DNA reads TGTGCCAGCAGATTAGCGGGAAGCAATGAGCAGTTCTTC.

V gene TRBV3-1 combines with J gene TRBJ1-4, with 8 nucleotides matching TRBD1. Germline CDR1 reads LGHDT; CDR2 reads YNNKEL (reference sequence). This CDR3 region has 15 residues. Losses at the gene ends were 2 bases for V and 5 bases for J; bases not matched to a gene: 4. CDR3 protein: CASSQRQGSNEKLFF. CDR3 in DNA: TGTGCCAGCAGCCAACGACAGGGGTCGAATGAAAAACTGTTTTTT.

This chain joins TRBV10-3 and TRBJ2-1; TRBD2 is a possible D gene (6 bases). The CDR3 loop spans 13 amino acids. V lost 2 bases, J lost 6 bases, and 8 bases lay in between. CDR1 is ENHRY and CDR2 is SYGVKD in the germline V gene. Here the CDR3 reads CAISEGLPNEQFF. CDR3 sequence (DNA): TGTGCCATCAGTGAGGGACTACCCAATGAGCAGTTCTTC.

V and J are TRBV28 and TRBJ1-5, with D possibly being TRBD1 (5 bases). Germline assignment: CDR1 MDHEN and CDR2 SYDVKM. Trimming removed 5 bases from V and 7 bases from J, with 18 bases in between. This CDR3 comprises 15 residues. CDR3 sequence: CASSHIQVGEQPQHF. Here the CDR3 DNA reads TGTGCCAGCAGTCACATACAGGTAGGAGAGCAGCCCCAGCATTTT. The entire variable domain, with the rest obtained from reference TRBV28 and TRBJ1-5, is as follows: DVKVTQSSRYLVKRTGEKVFLECVQDMDHENMFWYRQDPGLGLRLIYFSYDVKMKEKGDIPEGYSVSREKKERFSLILESASTNQTSMYLCASSHIQVGEQPQHFGDGTRLSIL.

This clonotype was seen a few times. This chain connects TRBV4-3 to TRBJ1-1; D may be TRBD1 (5 bases). Per the germline V gene, CDR1 is LGHNA and CDR2 is YSLEER. The CDR3 contains 13 residues. Trimming took off 7 bases at V and 4 bases at J, with 13 bases between the two ends. CDR3 DNA: TGCGCCAGCACCCGATCAGGGACCACTGAAGCTTTCTTT. It is translated as CASTRSGTTEAFF.

This clonotype was observed a few times. The chain employs TRBV7-9 and TRBJ2-3; 7 nucleotides align to TRBD2. This CDR3 has 16 residues. The junction had 10 bases not matched to a gene; V was cut back by 5 bases and J by 2 bases. Germline lookup yields CDR1 SEHNR and CDR2 FQNEAQ (reference sequence). The CDR3 DNA follows: TGTGCCAGCAGCCCACGGGAGGTCCCACACACAGATACGCAGTATTTT. It codes for CASSPREVPHTDTQYF. The entire variable domain, with the rest obtained from reference TRBV7-9 and TRBJ2-3, is as follows: DTGVSQNPRHKITKRGQNVTFRCDPISEHNRLYWYRQTLGQGPEFLTYFQNEAQLEKSRLLSDRFSAERPKGSFSTLEIQRTEQGDSAMYLCASSPREVPHTDTQYFGPGTRLTVL.

The V and J genes are TRBV7-9 and TRBJ2-2, with D possibly being TRBD2 (6 bases). This CDR3 is 15 amino acids long. Germline V lookup: CDR1 SEHNR, CDR2 FQNEAQ (reference sequence). Trimming removed 5 bases at V and 4 bases at J, with 14 bases between. The CDR3 sequence: CASSRLVTGTGELFF. The CDR3 bases are TGTGCCAGCAGCCGACTAGTGACTGGCACCGGGGAGCTGTTTTTT.

The genes are TRBV7-2 and TRBJ2-7; D possibly matches TRBD1 or TRBD2 (5 bases each). This CDR3 has 17 residues. Looked up from germline, CDR1 is SGHTA and CDR2 is FQGNSA. V lost 1 base and J 2 bases, leaving 18 bases between the germline ends. DNA for the CDR3: TGTGCCAGCAGCTTAGAGATAAGGAGGACACCGCCCTACGAGCAGTACTTC. Amino acid sequence: CASSLEIRRTPPYEQYF. The full variable domain, in which reference TRBV7-2 and TRBJ2-7 provide the parts outside the CDR3, is GAGVSQSPSNKVTEKGKDVELRCDPISGHTALYWYRQSLGQGLEFLIYFQGNSAPDKSGLPSDRFSAERTGGSVSTLTIQRTQQEDSAVYLCASSLEIRRTPPYEQYFGPGTRLTVT.

The gene calls are TRBV29-1 and TRBJ2-5, with 8 positions matching TRBD1. This CDR3 has 13 residues. V shed 6 bases, J shed 11 bases, and the junction held 14 bases outside the gene matches. CDR1 and CDR2 from the germline V gene are SQVTM and ANQGSEA. The CDR3 region has the DNA TGCAGCGTGACCGGGACAGGTAATGGTGAGCAGTACTTC. Its translation: CSVTGTGNGEQYF.

This clonotype was picked up a small number of times. The gene calls are TRBV7-2 and TRBJ1-1; D not resolved. The CDR3 sequence is 14 residues long. V lost 2 bases, J lost 3 bases, and 10 bases lay in between. The germline CDR1 and CDR2 sequences are SGHTA and FQGNSA. The CDR3 DNA is TGTGCCAGCAGCTTAAGAGACCTCCACACTGAAGCTTTCTTT. This codes for CASSLRDLHTEAFF.

This chain uses TRBV12-3 or TRBV12-4 with TRBJ2-2, with D maybe TRBD1 (6 bases). This CDR3 is 13 amino acids long. Trimming took 2 bases from V and 9 from J, leaving 10 bases between them. This chain's CDR3 is CASSLRTARELFF. Written as DNA, the CDR3 is TGTGCCAGCAGTTTAAGGACAGCGAGGGAGCTGTTTTTT.

In regard to this clonotype: A clone one base away is much larger, so this may be a read error. The genes are TRBV5-1 and TRBJ2-5; 11 positions agree with TRBD2. From germline, CDR1 is SGHRS and CDR2 YFSETQ. This CDR3 spans 14 amino acids. V lost 7 bases, J lost 11 bases, and 13 bases stayed unmatched. Here the CDR3 DNA reads TGCGCCAGCGAAACTAGCGGGGGTAGAAATGAGCAGTACTTC. This encodes CASETSGGRNEQYF.

This sequence joins TRBV7-2 and TRBJ2-1; D is perhaps TRBD1 or TRBD2 (5 bases each). Germline CDR1 SGHTA, CDR2 FQGNSA. Trimming took off 4 bases at V and 0 bases at J, with 13 bases between the two ends. This CDR3 comprises 16 residues. The CDR3 loop is CASSSLRGDSYNEQFF. CDR3 sequence (DNA): TGTGCCAGCAGCTCCCTAAGGGGAGACTCCTACAATGAGCAGTTCTTC.

This clonotype was counted only a few times. The J gene is TRBJ1-1, the V gene TRBV10-3; no clear D gene. The CDR3 runs 15 residues. Germline-derived CDR1 and CDR2 are ENHRY and SYGVKD. The V end was cut by 3 bases, the J end by 4 bases, with 15 bases between. The CDR3 bases are TGTGCCATCAGTGAAGACCGCAGCTCAAGCACTGAAGCTTTCTTT. It encodes CAISEDRSSSTEAFF.

The chain recombines TRBV7-9 with TRBJ1-1; D is ambiguous. Germline-derived CDR1 and CDR2 are SEHNR and FQNEAQ (reference sequence). The CDR3 consists of 15 residues. The V end was cut by 5 bases, the J end by 0 bases, with 13 bases between. CDR3 DNA sequence: TGTGCCAGCAGCGCCCGACAAGCTTTGAACACTGAAGCTTTCTTT. It encodes CASSARQALNTEAFF.

This clonotype was picked up a small number of times. CDR3 sequence (DNA): TGTGCCAGCAGCATGGAGAGCGGGACGGGCACAGATACGCAGTATTTT. It yields the protein CASSMESGTGTDTQYF. The chain is built from TRBV12-3 or TRBV12-4 and TRBJ2-3; 7 positions agree with TRBD2. J lost 1 base, V lost 6 bases, and 10 bases had no gene match. The CDR3 extends over 16 amino acids.

The rearrangement links TRBV20-1 to TRBJ1-2; 7 bases are shared with TRBD1. Trimming at V came to 2 bases and at J to 7 bases, leaving 16 bases not matched to a gene. The CDR3 has 16 residues. Germline lookup yields CDR1 DFQATT and CDR2 SNEGSKA (reference sequence). CDR3 sequence: CSARLDRAKTRLGYTF. DNA for the CDR3: TGCAGTGCTAGACTAGACAGGGCGAAGACCCGACTTGGCTACACCTTC.

The chain joins TRBV5-1 to TRBJ1-6; 9 nucleotides agree with TRBD1. The CDR3 spans 14 residues. With 4 bases clipped from V and 10 bases from J, the junction kept 6 bases outside the gene matches. Germline V lookup: CDR1 SGHRS, CDR2 YFSETQ. CDR3 amino acids: CASSVNRGQSPLHF. As DNA, the CDR3 is TGCGCCAGCAGCGTGAACAGGGGGCAATCACCCCTCCACTTT.